These 21 T cell receptor beta chains share one sample of origin, sequenced in a study of blood T cell repertoires in COVID-19. Only in-frame clones appear in the TCRdb table, and some are missing; sequencing was by immunoSEQ multiplex PCR. Counted here are 300,000 to 500,000 clones, more than 75% occurring once; the ten biggest clones make up over 0.9%. The sample taken for sequencing was PBMCs or T cells enriched from blood (not recorded which). Receptors were obtained from a woman in her 30s with acute COVID-19.

The chain carries TRBV3-1 (or the pseudogene TRBV3-2) and TRBJ2-7; D is possibly TRBD1 (5 bases). Trimming left V 1 base short and J 2 bases short, with 9 bases between. This CDR3 is built from 14 residues. Germline V gene data show CDR1 as LGHDT and CDR2 as YNNKEL (reference sequence). CDR3 loop: CASSQVSGPYEQYF. In nucleotides, the CDR3 is TGTGCCAGCAGCCAAGTGTCAGGGCCCTACGAGCAGTACTTC.

This clone occurred once. The V call is TRBV3-1 (or the pseudogene TRBV3-2), the J call TRBJ2-3, with D possibly matching TRBD1 (6 bases). V lost 4 bases and J lost 4, with 12 bases in between. The CDR3 contains 14 residues. CDR1 is LGHDT, CDR2 YNNKEL, per germline (reference sequence). The CDR3 DNA sequence: TGTGCCAGCAGCCCAAGGGGGAAATCAGATACGCAGTATTTT. Its translation: CASSPRGKSDTQYF.

J is TRBJ1-3 and V is TRBV6-5; 9 positions match TRBD1. Germline CDR1 is MNHEY and CDR2 is SVGAGI. This CDR3 comprises 15 residues. Trimming cost V 6 bases and J 2 bases; bases outside gene matches: 5. This chain's CDR3 is CASSLGQGTGNTIYF. The CDR3 coding sequence is TGTGCCAGCAGCCTCGGACAGGGGACTGGAAACACCATATATTTT.

The chain carries TRBV3-1 (or the pseudogene TRBV3-2) and TRBJ1-5; D uncertain. CDR3 length: 13 amino acids. Germline values: CDR1 LGHDT, CDR2 YNNKEL (reference sequence). The V end was cut by 1 base, the J end by 4 bases, with 5 bases between. The chain's CDR3 is CASSQGPNQPQHF. The CDR3 DNA is TGTGCCAGCAGCCAAGGTCCTAATCAGCCCCAGCATTTT.

The CDR3 loop reads CASRGAGAYGDTQYF. CDR3 nucleotides: TGTGCCAGCAGAGGAGCGGGGGCCTACGGAGATACGCAGTATTTT. This chain links TRBV2 with TRBJ2-3; 8 nucleotides match TRBD2. CDR3 length: 15 amino acids. Germline V gives CDR1 SNHLY, CDR2 FYNNEI. The V and J ends lost 6 bases and 5 bases, in that order; junction bases with no gene match: 10.

The chain employs TRBV7-2 and TRBJ2-5; 8 bases fit TRBD1. The CDR3 contains 15 residues. V dropped 1 base and J dropped 6; count of bases not matched to a gene: 7. From germline, CDR1 is SGHTA and CDR2 FQGNSA. The CDR3: CASSLVGQDRQTQYF. The CDR3 coding sequence is TGTGCCAGCAGCTTAGTGGGACAGGATAGACAGACCCAGTACTTC.

This chain uses TRBV5-1 with TRBJ1-2; a possible D gene is TRBD1 (6 bases). Trimming pared 4 bases from V and 0 bases from J, leaving 10 bases between. The CDR3 runs 14 residues. CDR1 and CDR2 (germline): SGHRS, YFSETQ. DNA of the CDR3: TGCGCCAGCAGCCCCCGGACAGCTAACTATGGCTACACCTTC. It is translated as CASSPRTANYGYTF.

The rearrangement links TRBV5-1 to TRBJ1-2; D gene uncertain. V shed 4 bases and J shed 2 bases, with 12 bases lying between them. CDR1 and CDR2 from the germline V gene are SGHRS and YFSETQ. CDR3 length: 14 residues. The CDR3 spells CASSPPAENYGYTF. The CDR3 nucleotides are TGCGCCAGCAGCCCGCCGGCGGAGAACTATGGCTACACCTTC. Drawing the rest from reference TRBV5-1 and TRBJ1-2, the complete variable domain is KAGVTQTPRYLIKTRGQQVTLSCSPISGHRSVSWYQQTPGQGLQFLFEYFSETQRNKGNFPGRFSGRQFSNSRSEMNVSTLELGDSALYLCASSPPAENYGYTFGSGTRLTVV.

V gene TRBV29-1 combines with J gene TRBJ2-3, with TRBD2 as a possible D gene (5 bases). CDR1 and CDR2 from the germline V gene are SQVTM and ANQGSEA. The V and J ends lost 3 bases and 2 bases respectively, with 9 bases between them. The CDR3 is made up of 13 amino acids. CDR3 loop: CSVDGVFTDTQYF. CDR3 nucleotide sequence: TGCAGCGTTGACGGGGTTTTCACAGATACGCAGTATTTT.

In nucleotides, the CDR3 is TGTGCCAGCAGCCCAGGAGACAGATGGGACGAGCAGTACTTC. This sequence encodes CASSPGDRWDEQYF. The chain has TRBV11-3 and TRBJ2-7; D might be TRBD1 (5 bases). With 5 bases removed from V and 5 bases from J, the gap between germline ends came to 16 bases. Per germline, CDR1 SGHNT and CDR2 YENEEA. The CDR3 is made up of 14 amino acids.

This chain joins TRBV24-1 and TRBJ2-3; weak D call: TRBD1 (5 bases). Germline V gives CDR1 KGHDR, CDR2 SFDVKD. The CDR3 length is 14 residues. V shed 3 bases and J shed 7 bases, with 13 bases lying between them. CDR3 residues: CATSDQRTLYTQYF. CDR3 sequence (DNA): TGTGCCACCAGTGATCAACGGACATTATATACGCAGTATTTT.

The table lists this clone with a few counts. V gene TRBV19 combines with J gene TRBJ1-1; 11 bases are shared with TRBD1. CDR1 and CDR2 (germline): LNHDA, SQIVND (reference sequence). The CDR3 loop spans 15 amino acids. Unmatched junction bases numbered 7, after V lost 5 bases and J lost 5 bases. The CDR3 region is CASSSWTGGSTEAFF. As DNA, the CDR3 is TGTGCCAGTAGTTCATGGACAGGGGGCAGTACTGAAGCTTTCTTT.

CDR3 in amino acids: CASSRQGRTYGYTF. In nucleotides, the CDR3 is TGTGCCAGCAGCCGACAGGGGAGGACCTATGGCTACACCTTC. The V gene is TRBV7-9, the J gene TRBJ1-2, with 8 bases aligning to TRBD1. The CDR3 is 14 amino acids. V lost 5 bases, J lost 4 bases, and 6 bases stayed unmatched. Germline values: CDR1 SEHNR, CDR2 FQNEAQ (reference sequence). Full variable domain (remainder filled in from reference TRBV7-9 and TRBJ1-2): DTGVSQNPRHKITKRGQNVTFRCDPISEHNRLYWYRQTLGQGPEFLTYFQNEAQLEKSRLLSDRFSAERPKGSFSTLEIQRTEQGDSAMYLCASSRQGRTYGYTFGSGTRLTVV.

In its sample, this clone was seen a few times. The V and J genes are TRBV2 and TRBJ2-1, with TRBD2 matching 10 bases. Germline values: CDR1 SNHLY, CDR2 FYNNEI. The CDR3 has 15 residues. Trimming removed 4 bases from V and 9 bases from J; junction bases left unmatched: 9. CDR3 in DNA: TGTGCCAGCAGTGTCGAAGCGGGGGGGCGGTTTGAGCAGTTCTTC. Its protein product is CASSVEAGGRFEQFF.

The rearrangement joins TRBV10-2 to TRBJ1-5; 7 bases are shared with TRBD1. The CDR3 has 13 residues. Germline loops: CDR1 WSHSY, CDR2 SAAADI. V was pared by 10 bases and J by 7 bases, with 10 bases of the junction left unmatched. The CDR3 DNA is TGCGCCACCACGTACAGGGGCGGGCAGCCCCAGCATTTT. Amino acids: CATTYRGGQPQHF.

This clone was detected only a few times. The genes are TRBV6-4 and TRBJ1-2; no firm D call. CDR1 MRHNA and CDR2 SNTAGT come from the germline V gene. V dropped 7 bases and J dropped 4 bases, with 25 bases sitting between them. CDR3 length: 17 amino acids. The chain's CDR3 is CASIGNKSPQQIYGYTF. The CDR3 DNA reads TGTGCCAGCATTGGAAACAAATCCCCCCAACAGATCTATGGCTACACCTTC.

This clone has just a few counts. This rearrangement joins TRBV7-3 to TRBJ1-2, with a weak D call TRBD1 (6 bases). The CDR3 contains 12 residues. V was clipped by 8 bases and J by 3 bases, with 10 bases between them. The germline CDR1 and CDR2 sequences are SGHTA and FQGTGA. CDR3 amino acids: CASGEGDYGYTF. The CDR3 nucleotides are TGTGCCAGCGGGGAGGGGGACTATGGCTACACCTTC.

The rearrangement uses TRBV20-1 and TRBJ2-7; D is undetermined. The CDR3 is made up of 12 amino acids. Trimming pared 3 bases from V and 0 bases from J, leaving 6 bases between. The germline CDR1 and CDR2 sequences are DFQATT and SNEGSKA (reference sequence). The CDR3 DNA follows: TGCAGTGCTAGTTCTAGCTCCTACGAGCAGTACTTC. Its protein product is CSASSSSYEQYF.

The chain joins TRBV3-1 (or the pseudogene TRBV3-2) to TRBJ2-5; TRBD2 agrees at 10 bases. The V segment lost 6 bases and the J segment 4 bases; nucleotides outside the gene matches: 23. The CDR3 covers 20 residues. The germline CDR1 and CDR2 sequences are LGHDT and YNNKEL (reference sequence). DNA of the CDR3: TGTGCCAGCAGTTTCAATGGGGCTAGCGGGGGAGCGGGTCGGGGAGAGACCCAGTACTTC. This sequence encodes CASSFNGASGGAGRGETQYF.

The chain combines TRBV5-5 with TRBJ2-5; TRBD1 is a possible D gene (6 bases). With 7 bases removed from V and 4 bases from J, the gap between germline ends came to 11 bases. The germline V gene has CDR1 SGHKS and CDR2 YYEKEE (reference sequence). The CDR3 length is 12 residues. Here the CDR3 reads CASSGVRETQYF. For the CDR3, the DNA is TGTGCCAGCTCAGGGGTACGAGAGACCCAGTACTTC.

V and J are TRBV7-8 and TRBJ1-1; TRBD1 is a possible D gene (5 bases). CDR1 is SGHVS, CDR2 FQNEAQ, per germline. CDR3 length equals 14 residues. V lost 0 bases, J lost 5 bases, and 10 bases lay in between. The CDR3 loop reads CASSLARGMTEAFF. The CDR3 DNA is TGTGCCAGCAGCTTAGCCCGGGGGATGACTGAAGCTTTCTTT. Looking up the rest from reference TRBV7-8 and TRBJ1-1 gives the full variable domain: GAGVSQSPRYKVAKRGQDVALRCDPISGHVSLFWYQQALGQGPEFLTYFQNEAQLDKSGLPSDRFFAERPEGSVSTLKIQRTQQEDSAVYLCASSLARGMTEAFFGQGTRLTVV.